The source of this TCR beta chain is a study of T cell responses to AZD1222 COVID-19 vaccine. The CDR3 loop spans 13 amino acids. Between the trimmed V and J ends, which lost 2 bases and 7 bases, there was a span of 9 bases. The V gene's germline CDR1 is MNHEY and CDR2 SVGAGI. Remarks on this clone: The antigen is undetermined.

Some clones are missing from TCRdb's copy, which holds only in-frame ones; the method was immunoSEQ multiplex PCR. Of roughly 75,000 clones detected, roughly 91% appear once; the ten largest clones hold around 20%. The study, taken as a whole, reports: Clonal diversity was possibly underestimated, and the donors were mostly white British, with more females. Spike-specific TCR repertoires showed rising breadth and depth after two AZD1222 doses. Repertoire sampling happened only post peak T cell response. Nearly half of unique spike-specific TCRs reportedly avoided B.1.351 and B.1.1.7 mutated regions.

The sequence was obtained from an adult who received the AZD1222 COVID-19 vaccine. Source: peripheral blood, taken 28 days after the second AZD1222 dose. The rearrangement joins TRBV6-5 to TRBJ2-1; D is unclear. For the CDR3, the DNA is TGTGCCAGCAGTTACGTGGCGCTGAATGAGCAGTTCTTC. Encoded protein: CASSYVALNEQFF.